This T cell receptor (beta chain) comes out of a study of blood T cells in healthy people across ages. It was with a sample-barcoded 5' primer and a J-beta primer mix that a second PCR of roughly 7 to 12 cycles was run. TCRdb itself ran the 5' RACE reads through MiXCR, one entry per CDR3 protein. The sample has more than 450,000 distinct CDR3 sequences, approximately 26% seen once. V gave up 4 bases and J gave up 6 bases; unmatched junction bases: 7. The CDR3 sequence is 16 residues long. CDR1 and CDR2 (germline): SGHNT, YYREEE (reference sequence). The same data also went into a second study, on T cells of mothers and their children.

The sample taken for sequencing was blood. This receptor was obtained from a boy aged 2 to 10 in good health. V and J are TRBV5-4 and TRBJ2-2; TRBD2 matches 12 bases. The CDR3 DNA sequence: TGTGCCAGCAGCCCGACTAGCGGGAGAGTACCCGGGGAGCTGTTTTTT. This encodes CASSPTSGRVPGELFF.